These 3 T cell receptor beta chains share one sample of origin, sequenced in a study of blood T cells in healthy people across ages. Then a second PCR, running roughly 6 to 12 cycles, was carried out with a sample-barcoded 5' primer and a J-beta primer mix. One entry per CDR3 protein, called by TCRdb with MiXCR from the 5' RACE reads. The table records hundreds of thousands of distinct CDR3 sequences, 58% of them present only once. Sequencing used blood. Receptor source: a man in his 60s in good health.

This clonotype was seen only a few times. The V gene is TRBV7-2, the J gene TRBJ2-1, with D unresolved. The CDR3 has 13 amino acids. Trimming took 1 base from V and 7 from J, leaving 8 bases between them. Per germline, CDR1 SGHTA and CDR2 FQGNSA. CDR3 amino acids: CASSLGPANEQFF. CDR3 DNA: TGTGCCAGCAGCTTAGGTCCCGCTAATGAGCAGTTCTTC.

The genes are TRBV6-2 or TRBV6-3 and TRBJ2-5; 7 bases map to TRBD1. J lost 1 base, V lost 6 bases, and 8 bases had no gene match. Germline CDR1 MNHEY, CDR2 SVGEGT. This CDR3 is 15 amino acids long. The CDR3 sequence: CASRASTGRQETQYF. The CDR3 nucleotides are TGTGCCAGCAGGGCTTCGACAGGGCGCCAAGAGACCCAGTACTTC.

This clonotype has just a few counts. This chain connects TRBV6-5 to TRBJ2-3; tentative D call: TRBD1 (6 bases). In germline, CDR1 is MNHEY, CDR2 SVGAGI. V was clipped by 6 bases and J by 3 bases, with 16 bases between them. This CDR3 spans 15 amino acids. Here the CDR3 DNA reads TGTGCCAGCAGGGCACAGGGCCCGTCAACAGATACGCAGTATTTT. Translating it yields CASRAQGPSTDTQYF.